Each of the 13 T cell receptor beta chains below was sequenced from the same sample in a study of cytomegalovirus exposure and HLA in healthy donors. The PCR was carried out with 60 Vbeta primers and 13 Jbeta primers. Assay used: immunoSEQ multiplex PCR; TCRdb lists only in-frame clones, some missing. The sample consists of approximately 130,000 clones, roughly four fifths of them appearing once. Sequencing was performed on PBMCs. The receptors were gathered from a woman aged 50 to 60 in good health and CMV-seronegative.

The chain recombines TRBV19 with TRBJ2-7, with 11 bases matching TRBD1. This CDR3 contains 15 residues. CDR1 is LNHDA and CDR2 is SQIVND in the germline V gene (reference sequence). V lost 7 bases, J lost 3 bases, and 8 bases stayed unmatched. CDR3 amino acids: CASTEGQGAGYEQYF. DNA for the CDR3: TGTGCCAGTACCGAAGGACAGGGGGCCGGCTACGAGCAGTACTTC.

This chain links TRBV30 with TRBJ2-1, with D perhaps matching TRBD2 (6 bases). Germline lookup yields CDR1 GTSNPN and CDR2 SVGIG (reference sequence). Trimming cost V 3 bases and J 2 bases, with 8 bases left between them. The CDR3 covers 13 residues. The CDR3 sequence: CAWRAGTYNEQFF. In DNA form, the CDR3 reads TGTGCCTGGAGGGCGGGAACCTACAATGAGCAGTTCTTC.

This clone was found a few times. The chain carries TRBV6-5 and TRBJ2-2, with D maybe TRBD2 (5 bases). The CDR3 consists of 13 residues. CDR1 is MNHEY and CDR2 is SVGAGI in the germline V gene. V was cut by 5 bases and J by 3 bases, with 7 bases left in between. DNA for the CDR3: TGTGCCAGCAGTCACGGGGACACCGGGGAGCTGTTTTTT. As protein: CASSHGDTGELFF.

This chain joins TRBV9 and TRBJ2-7, with TRBD2 matching 8 bases. The length of the CDR3 is 15 residues. V dropped 3 bases and J dropped 6; count of bases not matched to a gene: 11. Germline loops: CDR1 SGDLS, CDR2 YYNGEE. The CDR3 nucleotides are TGTGCCAGCAGCGCGACTAGCGAGCGCTTTGGCGAGCAGTACTTC. It is translated as CASSATSERFGEQYF.

This clone was picked up a small number of times. The chain joins TRBV28 to TRBJ2-7; D may be TRBD2 (5 bases). Germline values: CDR1 MDHEN, CDR2 SYDVKM. The CDR3 length is 14 residues. CDR3 region: CASTESGRSPALDV. CDR3 coding DNA: TGTGCCAGCACTGAGAGCGGAAGGTCCCCCGCGCTTGACGTC.

The gene calls are TRBV7-2 and TRBJ2-1, with 7 bases that match TRBD1. CDR1 SGHTA and CDR2 FQGNSA come from the germline V gene. The ends lost 3 bases at V and 3 bases at J; junction bases unmatched: 5. The CDR3 is made up of 15 amino acids. CDR3 sequence (DNA): TGTGCCAGCAGCTTGCAAGGGGGCAACTACAATGAGCAGTTCTTC. This gives the protein CASSLQGGNYNEQFF. The entire variable domain, with the rest obtained from reference TRBV7-2 and TRBJ2-1, is as follows: GAGVSQSPSNKVTEKGKDVELRCDPISGHTALYWYRQSLGQGLEFLIYFQGNSAPDKSGLPSDRFSAERTGGSVSTLTIQRTQQEDSAVYLCASSLQGGNYNEQFFGPGTRLTVL.

The J gene is TRBJ2-4, the V gene TRBV4-3; 9 bases agree with TRBD1. Germline lookup yields CDR1 LGHNA and CDR2 YSLEER. The CDR3 is 17 residues long. After removal of 3 bases from V and 1 base from J, the junction contained 7 bases not matched to a gene. CDR3 region: CASSHGLGQGAKNIQYF. The CDR3 coding sequence is TGCGCCAGCAGCCACGGTCTAGGACAGGGGGCCAAAAACATTCAGTACTTC.

The V gene is TRBV30, the J gene TRBJ1-1; D unresolved. This CDR3 is 13 amino acids long. Trimming removed 4 bases from V and 2 bases from J, with 11 bases in between. The V gene's germline CDR1 is GTSNPN and CDR2 SVGIG (reference sequence). The CDR3 region is CAWKNSQNTEAFF. For the CDR3, the DNA is TGTGCCTGGAAAAACAGCCAAAACACTGAAGCTTTCTTT.

The genes are TRBV2 and TRBJ2-5; 7 nucleotides match TRBD2. The germline V gene has CDR1 SNHLY and CDR2 FYNNEI. This CDR3 is 14 amino acids long. Losses at the gene ends were 6 bases for V and 4 bases for J; bases not matched to a gene: 8. The CDR3: CASRLRETTETQYF. The DNA for the CDR3 is TGTGCCAGCAGATTGCGGGAGACTACAGAGACCCAGTACTTC.

The V call is TRBV7-9, the J call TRBJ2-1; 7 bases align to TRBD2. CDR1 and CDR2 from the germline V gene are SEHNR and FQNEAQ (reference sequence). The CDR3 is made up of 15 amino acids. V dropped 4 bases and J dropped 2; count of bases not matched to a gene: 5. CDR3 protein: CASSSEAGTYNEQFF. The CDR3 DNA reads as TGTGCCAGCAGCTCTGAAGCGGGAACCTACAATGAGCAGTTCTTC.

The rearrangement uses TRBV2 and TRBJ2-1; TRBD2 aligns across 10 bases. Germline loops: CDR1 SNHLY, CDR2 FYNNEI. The CDR3 contains 15 residues. V was clipped by 4 bases and J by 8 bases; unmatched bases: 8. For the CDR3, the DNA is TGTGCCAGCAGTGTTAGGCTAGCGGGAGTTGATGAGCAGTTCTTC. Its protein is CASSVRLAGVDEQFF. The variable domain in full, with the rest retrieved from reference TRBV2 and TRBJ2-1, is EPEVTQTPSHQVTQMGQEVILRCVPISNHLYFYWYRQILGQKVEFLVSFYNNEISEKSEIFDDQFSVERPDGSNFTLKIRSTKLEDSAMYFCASSVRLAGVDEQFFGPGTRLTVL.

The gene calls are TRBV18 and TRBJ1-1; D not resolved. The CDR3 is 13 residues long. Germline CDR1 KGHSH, CDR2 LQKENI. Deletions cut 3 bases from V and 11 bases from J, with 16 bases between. This CDR3 reads CASSPDSERAAFF. Here the CDR3 DNA reads TGTGCCAGCTCACCTGACTCTGAGCGGGCGGCTTTCTTT.

V gene TRBV21-1 combines with J gene TRBJ1-1. TRBV21-1 is shown as a pseudogene. The CDR3 has 16 amino acids. The CDR3 is CASSKATGLSNTEAFF. The CDR3 nucleotides read TGTGCCAGCAGCAAAGCTACGGGACTATCGAACACTGAAGCTTTCTTT.